The T cell receptor beta chain under discussion was sequenced for a study of beta chain features in type 1 diabetes. Study-wide background: Sorted cells numbering around 100,000,000 were examined across all samples. Study outcomes and limitations: Reads derived from cDNA could over-represent cells showing high TCR expression. Shortening that was moderate but significant affected the TCRB CDR3s of Type 1 diabetes patients in all four CD4+ subsets.

The investigators reverse transcribed all of the isolated RNA, so they sequenced expressed TCRB transcripts. Only in-frame clones appear in the TCRdb table, and some are missing; sequencing was by immunoSEQ multiplex PCR. The sample shows around 200,000 clones, about 13% of them seen only once. The CDR3 runs 16 residues. V gave up 5 bases and J gave up 5 bases; unmatched junction bases: 9. Germline V gene data show CDR1 as LGHNA and CDR2 as YNFKEQ. A word on this clone: Its cognate antigen is unknown.

The TCR was taken from a woman between 18 and 29 years old in good health. The chain has TRBV4-2 and TRBJ2-1, with 10 bases that match TRBD2. Specimen: central memory CD4+ T cells from blood. The CDR3, as DNA: TGTGCCAGCAGCTTGAAAGGCCTAGCGGGGGACAATGAGCAGTTCTTC. Translation gives CASSLKGLAGDNEQFF.